The 16 T cell receptor beta chains given below trace back to one sample, sequenced in a study of response to subunit inactivated influenza vaccine. TCRdb fed the RT-PCR reads into MiXCR, producing one record per CDR3 protein. Of almost 250,000 distinct CDR3 sequences in the sample, 10% to 15% were seen once. This material consisted of non-naive T cells sorted from PBMCs, taken around two weeks before vaccination. The source is a man aged 45-65 years who received an inactivated influenza vaccine.

This clonotype showed up just a few times. This chain uses TRBV20-1 with TRBJ2-3; the match to TRBD2 covers 10 bases. The CDR3 extends over 18 amino acids. Looked up from germline, CDR1 is DFQATT and CDR2 is SNEGSKA (reference sequence). V shed 6 bases and J 0 bases; nucleotides not matched to a gene: 15. The DNA for the CDR3 is TGCAGTGCCCGACCCGCCCTAGCGGGGGAAGGGAGCACAGATACGCAGTATTTT. Amino acids: CSARPALAGEGSTDTQYF.

This clonotype appeared a few times. The chain uses TRBV20-1 and TRBJ2-1; D unresolved. There are 13 residues in the CDR3. CDR1 is DFQATT, CDR2 SNEGSKA, per germline (reference sequence). Trimming left V 1 base short and J 7 bases short, with 11 bases between. CDR3 DNA sequence: TGCAGTGCTAGAGTTCCAGCATGGAATGAGCAGTTCTTC. Protein product: CSARVPAWNEQFF.

The V and J genes are TRBV19 and TRBJ2-7; perhaps TRBD1 as D (6 bases). The CDR3 extends over 13 amino acids. Between the trimmed V and J ends, which lost 5 bases and 3 bases, there was a span of 11 bases. Per the germline V gene, CDR1 is LNHDA and CDR2 is SQIVND (reference sequence). This CDR3 reads CASSFLRGYEQYF. CDR3 DNA sequence: TGTGCCAGTAGTTTCCTCAGGGGCTACGAGCAGTACTTC.

This clonotype was picked up many times. J is TRBJ2-2 and V is TRBV5-6; D not certain. The CDR3 covers 12 residues. Germline V CDR1 and CDR2: SGHDT, YYEEEE. Trimming stripped 1 base from V and 6 bases from J, with 4 bases between. The CDR3 DNA follows: TGTGCCAGCAGCTTGACAGCCGGGGAGCTGTTTTTT. Amino acid sequence: CASSLTAGELFF.

This clonotype showed up just a few times. The chain carries TRBV24-1 and TRBJ2-1; TRBD2 matches 7 bases. The CDR3 length is 16 residues. V gave up 4 bases and J gave up 9 bases; unmatched junction bases: 14. Per germline, CDR1 KGHDR and CDR2 SFDVKD. DNA of the CDR3: TGTGCCACCAGTGACCCGGCCGTGGGAGGGCCTTTTGAGCAGTTCTTC. This codes for CATSDPAVGGPFEQFF.

The rearrangement uses TRBV7-9 and TRBJ1-6; TRBD1 matches 9 bases. Per the germline V gene, CDR1 is SEHNR and CDR2 is FQNEAQ (reference sequence). The CDR3 runs 15 residues. With V trimmed by 5 bases and J by 8 bases, 7 bases remained unmatched. CDR3 nucleotides: TGTGCCAGCAGCACTGGGACAGGGCAGTATTCACCCCTCCACTTT. This sequence encodes CASSTGTGQYSPLHF.

The chain couples TRBV20-1 to TRBJ2-1; 9 bases are a match to TRBD2. Trimming took 3 bases from V and 9 from J; bases not matched to a gene: 15. Germline V gene sequence: CDR1 DFQATT, CDR2 SNEGSKA (reference sequence). The CDR3 totals 16 residues. CDR3 sequence: CSASLILAGSVGEQFF. The CDR3 nucleotides are TGCAGTGCTAGTCTGATCCTAGCGGGATCGGTGGGTGAGCAGTTCTTC.

This clonotype was picked up a small number of times. The J gene is TRBJ2-5, the V gene TRBV6-5; 7 nucleotides align to TRBD1. Germline V gene data show CDR1 as MNHEY and CDR2 as SVGAGI. The V gene end was trimmed by 0 bases and the J gene end by 5 bases; junction bases not matched to a gene: 9. CDR3 length equals 16 residues. The CDR3 sequence is CASSYSNPTGKETQYF. The CDR3, as DNA: TGTGCCAGCAGTTACTCCAACCCGACAGGGAAGGAGACCCAGTACTTC.

The rearrangement uses TRBV6-1 and TRBJ1-6, with 7 bases matching TRBD1. The germline gives CDR1 MNHNS, CDR2 SASEGT. The CDR3 has 15 amino acids. V shed 8 bases and J 5 bases; nucleotides not matched to a gene: 9. The CDR3 DNA follows: TGTGCCAGCTCCAGGGGGGGTTTGGATAATTCACCCCTCCACTTT. It is translated as CASSRGGLDNSPLHF.

The sample holds many counts of this clonotype. V and J are TRBV24-1 and TRBJ2-5; D is possibly TRBD1 (5 bases). Germline V gene data show CDR1 as KGHDR and CDR2 as SFDVKD. Trimming cost V 5 bases and J 5 bases, with 11 bases left between them. CDR3 size: 13 residues. CDR3 sequence (DNA): TGTGCCACCAGTGCCCAGGGTAGGGAGACCCAGTACTTC. Residues: CATSAQGRETQYF.

This clonotype was observed at least ten times. The chain uses TRBV3-1 and TRBJ2-2, with D unresolved. Looked up from germline, CDR1 is LGHDT and CDR2 is YNNKEL (reference sequence). The CDR3 covers 15 residues. Trimming removed 1 base from V and 3 bases from J, with 9 bases in between. The CDR3 bases are TGTGCCAGCAGCCAAGGTTCCGGAGACACCGGGGAGCTGTTTTTT. Translating gives CASSQGSGDTGELFF.

The V call is TRBV4-2, the J call TRBJ2-3; TRBD2 aligns across 8 bases. The germline gives CDR1 LGHNA, CDR2 YNFKEQ. With V trimmed by 5 bases and J by 0 bases, 4 bases remained unmatched. CDR3 length equals 15 residues. This chain's CDR3 is CASSALADSTDTQYF. CDR3 in DNA: TGTGCCAGCAGCGCACTAGCGGACAGCACAGATACGCAGTATTTT.

The chain couples TRBV9 to TRBJ2-3; the match to TRBD1 covers 7 bases. The CDR3 totals 15 residues. CDR1 is SGDLS and CDR2 is YYNGEE in the germline V gene. J lost 3 bases, V lost 3 bases, and 7 bases had no gene match. This CDR3 is CASSARQGRTDTQYF. The CDR3, as DNA: TGTGCCAGCAGCGCAAGACAGGGAAGGACAGATACGCAGTATTTT.

This clonotype was counted many times. This rearrangement joins TRBV7-9 to TRBJ1-1, with unresolved D. Germline values: CDR1 SEHNR, CDR2 FQNEAQ (reference sequence). The CDR3 is 14 residues long. The V end lost 5 bases, the J end lost 4 bases, and 14 bases lay between the germline ends. CDR3 in amino acids: CASSPLYRTTEAFF. The CDR3 DNA reads as TGTGCCAGCAGCCCATTGTATCGGACCACTGAAGCTTTCTTT.

This clonotype was recorded at least ten times. The V and J genes are TRBV27 and TRBJ2-7, with 7 positions matching TRBD1. Germline assignment: CDR1 MNHEY and CDR2 SMNVEV (reference sequence). This CDR3 comprises 12 residues. The junction had 6 bases not matched to a gene; V was cut back by 4 bases and J by 9 bases. CDR3 nucleotide sequence: TGTGCCAGCAGTTACACAGGGGCAAGGCAGTACTTC. Its translation: CASSYTGARQYF.

This sequence joins TRBV11-1 and TRBJ2-5; 7 bases line up with TRBD2. The CDR3 contains 14 residues. V dropped 5 bases and J dropped 3; count of bases not matched to a gene: 6. CDR1 SGHAT and CDR2 FQDESV come from the germline V gene (reference sequence). CDR3 nucleotide sequence: TGTGCCAGCAGCCGACTAAGCGGGGAAGAGACCCAGTACTTC. This translates into CASSRLSGEETQYF. The variable domain in full, completed from reference TRBV11-1 and TRBJ2-5, reads EAEVAQSPRYKITEKSQAVAFWCDPISGHATLYWYRQILGQGPELLVQFQDESVVDDSQLPKDRFSAERLKGVDSTLKIQPAELGDSAMYLCASSRLSGEETQYFGPGTRLLVL.